This T cell receptor (beta chain) originates from a study of control samples from healthy donors and cancer patients. Germline CDR1 and CDR2: SGHRS and YFSETQ. V was pared by 4 bases and J by 2 bases, with 8 bases of the junction left unmatched. The CDR3 consists of 15 residues. Profiled with immunoSEQ multiplex PCR; TCRdb holds only in-frame clones, not every one. The table includes fewer than 95,000 clones, around 87% detected once. This chain joins TRBV5-1 and TRBJ1-1, with 7 bases that match TRBD1. This TCR was recovered from a woman in her forties or fifties in good health. The specimen sequenced was blood. The CDR3 bases are TGCGCCAGCAGCCGGGGAGGGACAGATAACACTGAAGCTTTCTTT. It yields the protein CASSRGGTDNTEAFF. Supplemented by reference TRBV5-1 and TRBJ1-1, the full variable domain reads KAGVTQTPRYLIKTRGQQVTLSCSPISGHRSVSWYQQTPGQGLQFLFEYFSETQRNKGNFPGRFSGRQFSNSRSEMNVSTLELGDSALYLCASSRGGTDNTEAFFGQGTRLTVV.